This TCR beta chain was profiled in a study of vaccination effects on CD4 cells after COVID-19. Study as a whole: Every participant took two doses of the BNT162b2 or mRNA-1273 vaccine.

Assay: immunoSEQ multiplex PCR; the TCRdb copy retains only in-frame clones and omits some. Of under 25,000 clones in the sample, 70% to 75% were seen once. The V and J ends lost 3 bases and 6 bases respectively, with 9 bases between them. Per germline, CDR1 MGHRA and CDR2 YSYEKL. This CDR3 is 13 amino acids long. Pools of viral peptides were used by the ViraFEST assay to expand antigen-specific CD4+ T cells ahead of sequencing. At the end of about ten days of culture, CD4+ T cells were isolated. Vaccinated participants had no history of SARS-CoV-2 infection and tested negative for nucleocapsid antibodies. After fewer than 2.5 million PBMC were placed in each well, they were cultured with 8.5 to 10 IU/ml IL-2 and about 10 ug/ml peptides. Remarks on this clone: Its matching antigen is unknown.

The source of this sequence is a human donor who received a COVID-19 vaccine. The sample consisted of CD4+ T cells from PBMCs cultured with SARS-CoV-2 spike peptides, taken before COVID-19 vaccination. The rearrangement joins TRBV4-1 to TRBJ2-1; TRBD1 might be the D (5 bases). The CDR3 DNA is TGCGCCAGCAGCCAGGACACTATCAATGAGCAGTTCTTC. It yields the protein CASSQDTINEQFF.